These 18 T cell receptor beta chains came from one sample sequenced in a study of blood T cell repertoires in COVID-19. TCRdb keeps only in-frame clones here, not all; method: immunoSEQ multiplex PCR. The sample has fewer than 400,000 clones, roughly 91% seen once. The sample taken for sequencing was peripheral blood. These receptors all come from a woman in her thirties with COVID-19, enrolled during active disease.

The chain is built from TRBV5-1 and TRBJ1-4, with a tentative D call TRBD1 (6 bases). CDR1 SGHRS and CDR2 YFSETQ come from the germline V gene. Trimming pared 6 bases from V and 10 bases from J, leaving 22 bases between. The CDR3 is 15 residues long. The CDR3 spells CASKPIQDQGGKLFF. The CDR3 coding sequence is TGCGCCAGCAAACCAATACAGGACCAAGGGGGAAAACTGTTTTTT. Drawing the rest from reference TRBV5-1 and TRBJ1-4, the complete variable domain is KAGVTQTPRYLIKTRGQQVTLSCSPISGHRSVSWYQQTPGQGLQFLFEYFSETQRNKGNFPGRFSGRQFSNSRSEMNVSTLELGDSALYLCASKPIQDQGGKLFFGSGTQLSVL.

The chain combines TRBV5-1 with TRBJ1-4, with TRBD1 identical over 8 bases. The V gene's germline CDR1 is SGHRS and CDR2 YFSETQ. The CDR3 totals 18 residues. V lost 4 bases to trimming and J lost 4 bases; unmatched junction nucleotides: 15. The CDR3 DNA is TGCGCCAGCAGCCTATCCTACAGGGGGACCGATATTAATGAAAAACTGTTTTTT. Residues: CASSLSYRGTDINEKLFF.

The CDR3, as DNA: TGTGCCATCTCAGACAGGCACTATGGCTACACCTTC. This sequence encodes CAISDRHYGYTF. The V gene is TRBV5-4, the J gene TRBJ1-2; TRBD1 might be the D (6 bases). CDR1 and CDR2 from the germline V gene are SGHNT and YYREEE (reference sequence). This CDR3 is built from 12 residues. Trimming cost V 9 bases and J 3 bases, with 12 bases left between them. The variable domain in full, completed from reference TRBV5-4 and TRBJ1-2, reads ETGVTQSPTHLIKTRGQQVTLRCSSQSGHNTVSWYQQALGQGPQFIFQYYREEENGRGNFPPRFSGLQFPNYSSELNVNALELDDSALYLCAISDRHYGYTFGSGTRLTVV.

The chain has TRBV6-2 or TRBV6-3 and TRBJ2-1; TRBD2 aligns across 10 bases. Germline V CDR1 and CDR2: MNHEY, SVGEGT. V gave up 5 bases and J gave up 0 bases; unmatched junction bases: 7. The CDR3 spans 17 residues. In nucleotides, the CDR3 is TGTGCCAGCAGTAATAGCGGGGGGCTTAGCTCCTACAATGAGCAGTTCTTC. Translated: CASSNSGGLSSYNEQFF.

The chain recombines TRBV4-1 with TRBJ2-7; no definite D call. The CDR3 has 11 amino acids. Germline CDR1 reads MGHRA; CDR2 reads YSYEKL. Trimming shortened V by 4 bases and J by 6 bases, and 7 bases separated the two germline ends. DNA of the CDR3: TGCGCCAGCAGCCTAGGCGGCGAGCAGTACTTC. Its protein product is CASSLGGEQYF.

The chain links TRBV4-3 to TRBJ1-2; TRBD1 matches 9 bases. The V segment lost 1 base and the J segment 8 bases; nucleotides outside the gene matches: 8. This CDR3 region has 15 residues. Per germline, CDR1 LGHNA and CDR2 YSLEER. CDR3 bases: TGCGCCAGCAGCCAAGGACGGACAGGGGCGTGGGGCTACACCTTC. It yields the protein CASSQGRTGAWGYTF.

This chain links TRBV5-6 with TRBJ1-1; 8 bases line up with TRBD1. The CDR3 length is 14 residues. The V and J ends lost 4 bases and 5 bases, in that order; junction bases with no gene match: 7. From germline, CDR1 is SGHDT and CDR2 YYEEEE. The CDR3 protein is CASSPGQGWTEAFF. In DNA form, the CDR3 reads TGTGCCAGCAGCCCAGGACAGGGATGGACTGAAGCTTTCTTT.

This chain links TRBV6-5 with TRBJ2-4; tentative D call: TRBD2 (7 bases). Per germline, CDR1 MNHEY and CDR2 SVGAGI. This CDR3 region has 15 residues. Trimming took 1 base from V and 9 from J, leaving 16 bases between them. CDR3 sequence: CASSYFEGGPSIQYF. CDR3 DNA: TGTGCCAGCAGTTACTTCGAGGGGGGGCCGAGCATTCAGTACTTC.

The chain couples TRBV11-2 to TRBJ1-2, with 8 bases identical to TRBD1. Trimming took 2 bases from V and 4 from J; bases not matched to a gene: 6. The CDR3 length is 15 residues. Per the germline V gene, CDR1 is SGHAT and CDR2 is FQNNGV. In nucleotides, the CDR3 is TGTGCCAGCAGCTTAAGGGGGACAGGCGCCTATGGCTACACCTTC. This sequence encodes CASSLRGTGAYGYTF.

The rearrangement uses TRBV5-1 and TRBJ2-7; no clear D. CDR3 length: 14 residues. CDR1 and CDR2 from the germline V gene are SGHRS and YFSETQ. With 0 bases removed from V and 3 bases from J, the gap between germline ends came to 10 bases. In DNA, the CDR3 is TGCGCCAGCAGCTTGGACGACATACTCTACGAGCAGTACTTC. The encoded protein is CASSLDDILYEQYF.

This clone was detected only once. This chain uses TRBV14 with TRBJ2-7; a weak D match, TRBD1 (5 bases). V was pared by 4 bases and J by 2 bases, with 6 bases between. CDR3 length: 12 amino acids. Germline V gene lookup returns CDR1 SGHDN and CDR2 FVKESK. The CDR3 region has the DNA TGTGCCAGCAGCCGGACACCCTACGAGCAGTACTTC. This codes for CASSRTPYEQYF. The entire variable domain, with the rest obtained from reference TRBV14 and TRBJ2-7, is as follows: EAGVTQFPSHSVIEKGQTVTLRCDPISGHDNLYWYRRVMGKEIKFLLHFVKESKQDESGMPNNRFLAERTGGTYSTLKVQPAELEDSGVYFCASSRTPYEQYFGPGTRLTVT.

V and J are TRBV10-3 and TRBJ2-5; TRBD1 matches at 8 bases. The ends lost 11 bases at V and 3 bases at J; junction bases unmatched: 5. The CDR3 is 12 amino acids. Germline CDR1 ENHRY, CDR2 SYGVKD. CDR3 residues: CASQGDEETQYF. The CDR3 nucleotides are TGTGCCTCACAGGGGGATGAAGAGACCCAGTACTTC.

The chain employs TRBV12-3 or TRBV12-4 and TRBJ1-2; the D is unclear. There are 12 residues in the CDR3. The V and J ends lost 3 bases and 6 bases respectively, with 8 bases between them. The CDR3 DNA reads TGTGCCAGCAGTTTTCGTGGAGATGGCTACACCTTC. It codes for CASSFRGDGYTF.

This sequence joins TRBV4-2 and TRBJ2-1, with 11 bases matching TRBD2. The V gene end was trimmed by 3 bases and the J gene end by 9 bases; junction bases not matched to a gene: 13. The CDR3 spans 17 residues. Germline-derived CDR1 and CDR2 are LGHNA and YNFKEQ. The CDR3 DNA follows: TGTGCCAGCAGCCAGGCAATAGCGGGGGGGCTATTAGGTGAGCAGTTCTTC. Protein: CASSQAIAGGLLGEQFF.

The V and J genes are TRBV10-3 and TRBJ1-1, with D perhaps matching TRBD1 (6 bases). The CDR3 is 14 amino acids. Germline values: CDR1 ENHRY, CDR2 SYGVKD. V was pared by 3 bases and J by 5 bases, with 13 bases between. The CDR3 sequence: CAISDPGVATEAFF. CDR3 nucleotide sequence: TGTGCCATCAGTGATCCAGGGGTTGCAACTGAAGCTTTCTTT.

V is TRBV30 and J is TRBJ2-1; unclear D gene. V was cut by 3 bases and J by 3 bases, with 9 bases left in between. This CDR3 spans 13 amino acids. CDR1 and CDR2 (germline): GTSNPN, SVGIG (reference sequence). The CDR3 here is CAWSLVDYNEQFF. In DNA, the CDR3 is TGTGCCTGGAGCCTGGTAGACTACAATGAGCAGTTCTTC.

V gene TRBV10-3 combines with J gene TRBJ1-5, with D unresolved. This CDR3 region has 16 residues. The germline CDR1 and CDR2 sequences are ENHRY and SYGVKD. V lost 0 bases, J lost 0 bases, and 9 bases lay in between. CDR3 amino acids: CAISESKPYSNQPQHF. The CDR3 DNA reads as TGTGCCATCAGTGAGTCAAAGCCGTATAGCAATCAGCCCCAGCATTTT.

The chain's CDR3 is CASSPDSLSGANVLTF. The CDR3 coding sequence is TGTGCCAGCTCACCGGACAGCCTCTCTGGGGCCAACGTCCTGACTTTC. This sequence joins TRBV18 and TRBJ2-6, with TRBD1 as a possible D gene (6 bases). With 3 bases removed from V and 0 bases from J, the gap between germline ends came to 9 bases. This CDR3 is 16 amino acids long. Germline lookup yields CDR1 KGHSH and CDR2 LQKENI.